This T cell receptor beta chain was captured by sequencing in a study of technical replicates of blood from several donors. Germline V gene lookup returns CDR1 MNHEY and CDR2 SVGAGI. The V gene lost 8 bases and the J gene lost 4 bases, with 12 bases spanning the gap. The CDR3 covers 13 residues. This clone was observed a handful of times. Produced via immunoSEQ multiplex PCR; TCRdb's table is partial and in-frame only. The data hold about 86,000 clones, with approximately 96% observed a single time. This chain uses TRBV6-5 with TRBJ1-5; D ambiguous. The sample comprised T cells isolated from PBMCs. The source is a human donor in good health. The DNA of the CDR3 is TGTGCCAGCCGCGGACTGACAAATCAGCCCCAGCATTTT. This sequence encodes CASRGLTNQPQHF.